This T cell receptor beta chain was found in a study of shared clonotypes between healthy human individuals. This CDR3 has 16 residues. CDR1 and CDR2 (germline): SGHRS, YFSETQ. Trimming took 1 base from V and 4 from J; bases not matched to a gene: 7. In the original workflow: Filtering differed, since immunoSEQ gave only junction sequences and no quality scores. Sequencing was performed with immunoSEQ multiplex PCR; in TCRdb, only in-frame clones are kept and a portion is missing. V and J calls and clone size follow that table, whereas D and trimming were derived from the DNA. The sample lists approximately 980,000 clones; less than 85% were seen once.

Sequencing was carried out using memory CD4+ T cells sorted from blood. Subset noted: CD45RA-negative fraction. The chain has TRBV5-1 and TRBJ2-2; 7 nucleotides align to TRBD1. The sequence was collected from a man in his late teens or twenties in good health. CDR3 region: CASSLRVTGSTGELFF. As DNA, the CDR3 is TGCGCCAGCAGCTTGAGGGTGACAGGGTCCACCGGGGAGCTGTTTTTT.